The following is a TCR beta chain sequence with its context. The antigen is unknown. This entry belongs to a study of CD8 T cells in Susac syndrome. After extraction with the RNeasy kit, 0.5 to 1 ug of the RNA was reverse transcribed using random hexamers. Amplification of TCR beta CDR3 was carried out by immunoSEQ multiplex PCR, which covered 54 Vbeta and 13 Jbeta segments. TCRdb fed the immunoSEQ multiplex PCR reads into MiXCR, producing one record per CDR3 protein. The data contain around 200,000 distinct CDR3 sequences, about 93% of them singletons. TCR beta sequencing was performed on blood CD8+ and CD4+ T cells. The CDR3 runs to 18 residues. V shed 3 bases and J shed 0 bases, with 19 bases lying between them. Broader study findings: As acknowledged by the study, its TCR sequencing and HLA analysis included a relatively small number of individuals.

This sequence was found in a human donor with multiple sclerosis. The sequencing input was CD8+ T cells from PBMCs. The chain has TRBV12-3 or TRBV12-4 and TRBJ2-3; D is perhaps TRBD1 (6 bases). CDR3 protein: CASSFITGLTRSTDTQYF. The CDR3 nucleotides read TGTGCCAGCAGTTTTATCACAGGGTTGACACGGAGCACAGATACGCAGTATTTT.